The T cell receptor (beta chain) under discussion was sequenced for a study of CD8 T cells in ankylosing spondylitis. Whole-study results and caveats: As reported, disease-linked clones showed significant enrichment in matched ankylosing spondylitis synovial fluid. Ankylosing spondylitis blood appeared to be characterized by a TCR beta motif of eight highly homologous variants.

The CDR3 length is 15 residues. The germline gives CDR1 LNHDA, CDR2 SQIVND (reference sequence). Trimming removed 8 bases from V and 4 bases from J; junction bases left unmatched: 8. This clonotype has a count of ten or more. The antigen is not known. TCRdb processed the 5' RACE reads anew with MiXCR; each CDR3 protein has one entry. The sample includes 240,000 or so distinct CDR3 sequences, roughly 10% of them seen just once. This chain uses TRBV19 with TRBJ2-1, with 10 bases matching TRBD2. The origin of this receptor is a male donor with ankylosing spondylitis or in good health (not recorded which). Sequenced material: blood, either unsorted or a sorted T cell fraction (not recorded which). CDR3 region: CASGPLAGDYNEQFF. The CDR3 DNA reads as TGTGCCAGTGGTCCCCTAGCGGGGGATTACAATGAGCAGTTCTTC. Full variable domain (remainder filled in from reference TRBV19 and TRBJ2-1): DGGITQSPKYLFRKEGQNVTLSCEQNLNHDAMYWYRQDPGQGLRLIYYSQIVNDFQKGDIAEGYSVSREKKESFPLTVTSAQKNPTAFYLCASGPLAGDYNEQFFGPGTRLTVL.